What follows are 4 T cell receptor beta chains derived from one specimen sequenced in a study of shared clonotypes between healthy human individuals. Naive CD8 cells lacked CD45RO and underwent positive selection for CCR7, leaving out terminally differentiated effector memory CD45RA+ cells. Profiled with immunoSEQ multiplex PCR; TCRdb holds only in-frame clones, not every one. The sample has roughly 2,000,000 clones; just under 95% are singletons. The sequencing input was naive CD8+ T cells from PBMCs. These receptors all stem from a man aged 18 to 35 in good health. Some clones in this sample may be carry-over from other donors' samples.

The V and J genes are TRBV29-1 and TRBJ1-1; no reliable D call. The CDR3 consists of 12 residues. Trimming cost V 1 base and J 8 bases, with 11 bases left between them. CDR1 SQVTM and CDR2 ANQGSEA come from the germline V gene. The CDR3 is CSVEGAVSEAFF. The CDR3 coding sequence is TGCAGCGTTGAAGGGGCGGTCAGCGAAGCTTTCTTT.

V is TRBV7-9 and J is TRBJ2-7, with 8 bases fitting TRBD2. Losses at the gene ends were 5 bases for V and 2 bases for J; bases not matched to a gene: 5. The CDR3 runs to 14 residues. Per germline, CDR1 SEHNR and CDR2 FQNEAQ (reference sequence). The CDR3, as DNA: TGTGCCAGCAGCCGCCCGGGGGGGCCCTACGAGCAGTACTTC. Amino acid sequence: CASSRPGGPYEQYF.

The chain links TRBV5-6 to TRBJ1-2; the D is unclear. Trimming took 0 bases from V and 8 from J, leaving 8 bases between them. CDR3 length: 12 residues. Looked up from germline, CDR1 is SGHDT and CDR2 is YYEEEE. The CDR3 reads CASSLARVGYTF. DNA for the CDR3: TGTGCCAGCAGCTTGGCCCGGGTGGGCTACACCTTC. Together with reference TRBV5-6 and TRBJ1-2, the CDR3 gives the full variable domain: DAGVTQSPTHLIKTRGQQVTLRCSPKSGHDTVSWYQQALGQGPQFIFQYYEEEERQRGNFPDRFSGHQFPNYSSELNVNALLLGDSALYLCASSLARVGYTFGSGTRLTVV.

The rearrangement links TRBV27 to TRBJ1-4, with D maybe TRBD1 (5 bases). Per germline, CDR1 MNHEY and CDR2 SMNVEV (reference sequence). V gave up 5 bases and J gave up 6 bases, with 13 bases separating them. This CDR3 comprises 14 residues. The DNA for the CDR3 is TGTGCCAGCAGTCCTTGGGGCTTACATGAAAAACTGTTTTTT. This translates into CASSPWGLHEKLFF.